This T cell receptor beta chain was observed in a study of T cells expressing NK-cell markers (TCRdb year 2020). As for the study more broadly: Fewer than ten donors provided sorted CD3+CD56+NKG2C+, CD3+CD56+NKG2C- and CD3+CD56-NKG2C+ T-cell subsets, whose TCR beta-chain repertoires were profiled. Of the eight sequenced donors, seven were found to be HCMV-seropositive and one was found to be HCMV-seronegative. All eight donors whose samples were sequenced were randomly selected healthy volunteers, three of them men and five women. Sequencing of the libraries produced 2 x 150 bp reads on Illumina HiSeq 2000/2500, MiSeq or NextSeq. The investigation overall reported the following: In roughly 6 donors, the dominant CD3+CD56+NKG2C+ clonotypes ranked among the top 10 CD8+ clonotypes, making up about 1.0-8% of CD8+ T cells. It remained unclear whether the expanded NKG2C-expressing T cell clones were specific for HCMV antigens. Those dominant clonotypes were again the most abundant among CD3+CD56-NKG2C+ cells in a handful of donors, at roughly 25-60.1%.

Sequencing relied on an Illumina HiSeq 2000. The TCR beta cDNA libraries were made using 5'RACE template switching, a step that added both a universal primer site and unique molecular identifiers. Synthesis of cDNA was primed from the TCR beta constant segment and was followed by two consecutive PCR amplification steps. From the authors' description of their analysis: MIGEC handled demultiplexing of the reads and grouping by UMI, while MiTCR was used to assemble and quantify clonotypes. Only TCR cDNA sequences supported by at least two reads were kept to exclude erroneous sequences. The tcR package was used for downstream repertoire analysis, with clonotypes matched between fractions based on CDR3 nucleotide sequence plus V segment. VDJmatch was used to annotate antigen specificity against VDJdb, with one amino acid substitution in CDR3 permitted. The reads went through TCRdb reprocessing, and each CDR3 protein sequence gets one entry with no DNA. TCRdb's processing, not the authors' own work, is the source of the V and J calls. The sample's own table lists 350,000 to 400,000 distinct CDR3 sequences. The leading ten clones occupy about 10% of the sample.

With regard to this clonotype: Its antigen remains unidentified.

Measured from the cysteine to the phenylalanine, the CDR3 is 12 residues long. No nucleotide data were recorded. To determine HCMV serostatus, a commercial ELISA kit was used to detect HCMV-specific IgG in serum. Peripheral blood mononuclear cells were isolated from blood by Ficoll density gradient centrifugation. This clonotype was obtained from a woman aged 45-65 years in good health. Donor details come from another sample of the same person, matched by shared clones. The sequenced sample was blood T cells: a sorted CD56 or NKG2C T cell subset, CD4+ or CD8+ T cells, or bulk PBMC T cells (not recorded which). The sequence joins TRBV12-3 or TRBV12-4 to TRBJ1-2; the D call from TCRdb, TRBD1, cannot be confirmed without DNA. The CDR3 in this case is CASTGTGVGYTF.